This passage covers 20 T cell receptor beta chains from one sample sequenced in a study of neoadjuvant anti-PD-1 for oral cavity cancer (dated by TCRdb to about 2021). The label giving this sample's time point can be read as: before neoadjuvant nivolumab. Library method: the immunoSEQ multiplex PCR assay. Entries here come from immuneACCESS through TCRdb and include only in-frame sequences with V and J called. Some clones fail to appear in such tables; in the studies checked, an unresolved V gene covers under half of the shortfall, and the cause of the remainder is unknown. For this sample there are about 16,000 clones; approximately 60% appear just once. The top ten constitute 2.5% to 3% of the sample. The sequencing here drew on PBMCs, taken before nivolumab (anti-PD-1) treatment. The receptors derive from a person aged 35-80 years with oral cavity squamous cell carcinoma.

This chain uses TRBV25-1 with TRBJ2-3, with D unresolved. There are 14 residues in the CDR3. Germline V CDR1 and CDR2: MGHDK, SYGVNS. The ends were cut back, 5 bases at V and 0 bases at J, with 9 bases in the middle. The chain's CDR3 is CASSFSRSTDTQYF. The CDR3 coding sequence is TGTGCCAGCAGTTTCTCGCGGAGCACAGATACGCAGTATTTT. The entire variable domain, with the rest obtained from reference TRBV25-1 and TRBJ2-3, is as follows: EADIYQTPRYLVIGTGKKITLECSQTMGHDKMYWYQQDPGMELHLIHYSYGVNSTEKGDLSSESTVSRIRTEHFPLTLESARPSHTSQYLCASSFSRSTDTQYFGPGTRLTVL.

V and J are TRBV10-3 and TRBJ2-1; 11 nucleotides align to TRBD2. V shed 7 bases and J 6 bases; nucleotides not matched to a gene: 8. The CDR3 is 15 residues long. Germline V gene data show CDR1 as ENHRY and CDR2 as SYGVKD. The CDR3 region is CAITSTSGAPNEQFF. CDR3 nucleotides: TGTGCCATCACCTCGACTAGCGGGGCTCCCAATGAGCAGTTCTTC.

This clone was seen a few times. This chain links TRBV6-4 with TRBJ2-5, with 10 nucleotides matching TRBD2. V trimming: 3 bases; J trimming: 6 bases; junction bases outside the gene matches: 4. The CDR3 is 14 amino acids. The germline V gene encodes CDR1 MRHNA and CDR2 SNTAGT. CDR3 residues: CASSETSGRQTQYF. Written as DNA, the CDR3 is TGTGCCAGCAGTGAGACTAGCGGGCGGCAGACCCAGTACTTC.

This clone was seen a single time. CDR3 sequence: CAWGTGGNQPQHF. For the CDR3, the DNA is TGTGCCTGGGGGACAGGGGGGAATCAGCCCCAGCATTTT. The gene calls are TRBV30 and TRBJ1-5; 11 positions agree with TRBD1. The V gene end was trimmed by 5 bases and the J gene end by 4 bases; junction bases not matched to a gene: 1. CDR1 and CDR2 (germline): GTSNPN, SVGIG (reference sequence). The CDR3 totals 13 residues.

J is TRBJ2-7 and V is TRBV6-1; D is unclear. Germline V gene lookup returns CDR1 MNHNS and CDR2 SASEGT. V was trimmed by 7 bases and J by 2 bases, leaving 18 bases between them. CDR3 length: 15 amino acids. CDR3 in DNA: TGTGCCAGCACCTCCTCAGTCGTTTCCACCTACGAGCAGTACTTC. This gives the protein CASTSSVVSTYEQYF.

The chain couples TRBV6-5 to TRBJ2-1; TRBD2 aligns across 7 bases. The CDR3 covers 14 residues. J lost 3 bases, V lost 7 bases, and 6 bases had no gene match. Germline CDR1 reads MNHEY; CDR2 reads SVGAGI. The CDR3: CASTGEGHYNEQFF. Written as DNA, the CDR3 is TGTGCCAGCACGGGGGAGGGCCACTACAATGAGCAGTTCTTC.

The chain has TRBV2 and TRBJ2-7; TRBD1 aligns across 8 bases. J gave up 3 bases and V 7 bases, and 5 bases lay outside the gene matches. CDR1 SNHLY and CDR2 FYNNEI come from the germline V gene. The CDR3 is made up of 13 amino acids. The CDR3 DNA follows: TGTGCCAGCACCCCAGACAGGGGCTACGAGCAGTACTTC. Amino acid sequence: CASTPDRGYEQYF.

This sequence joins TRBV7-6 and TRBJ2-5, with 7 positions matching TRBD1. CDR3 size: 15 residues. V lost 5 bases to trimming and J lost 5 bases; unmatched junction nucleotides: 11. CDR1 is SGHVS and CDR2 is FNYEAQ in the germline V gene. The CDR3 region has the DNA TGTGCCAGCAGCCTACAGGGGACGAATCTCGAGACCCAGTACTTC. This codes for CASSLQGTNLETQYF.

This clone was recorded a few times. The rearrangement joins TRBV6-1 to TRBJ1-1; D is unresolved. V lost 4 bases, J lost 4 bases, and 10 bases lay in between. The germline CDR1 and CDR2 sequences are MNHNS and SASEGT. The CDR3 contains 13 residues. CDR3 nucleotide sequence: TGTGCCAGCAGTGTGAAGGTGGGCACTGAAGCTTTCTTT. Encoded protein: CASSVKVGTEAFF.

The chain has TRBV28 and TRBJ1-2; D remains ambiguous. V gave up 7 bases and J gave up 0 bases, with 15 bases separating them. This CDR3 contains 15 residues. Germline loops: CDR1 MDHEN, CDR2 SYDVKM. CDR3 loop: CASTRSSGSNYGYTF. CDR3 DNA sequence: TGTGCCAGCACCCGTTCAAGCGGGTCTAACTATGGCTACACCTTC.

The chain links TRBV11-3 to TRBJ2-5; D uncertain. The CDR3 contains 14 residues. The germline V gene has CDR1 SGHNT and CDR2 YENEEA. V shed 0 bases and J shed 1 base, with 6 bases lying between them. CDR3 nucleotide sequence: TGTGCCAGCAGCTTAGACTCGGGCCAAGAGACCCAGTACTTC. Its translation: CASSLDSGQETQYF.

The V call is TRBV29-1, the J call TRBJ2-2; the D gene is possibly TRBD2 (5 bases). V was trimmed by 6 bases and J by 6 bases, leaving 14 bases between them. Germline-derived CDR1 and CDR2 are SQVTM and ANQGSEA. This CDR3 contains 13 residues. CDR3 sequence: CSVGSGTAGELFF. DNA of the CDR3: TGCAGCGTGGGATCGGGAACGGCCGGGGAGCTGTTTTTT.

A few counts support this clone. In DNA, the CDR3 is TGTGCCAGCTCACCACCGGGACAAACCAGCACAGATACGCAGTATTTT. As protein: CASSPPGQTSTDTQYF. The J gene is TRBJ2-3, the V gene TRBV18, with D possibly TRBD1 on 6 matching bases. V gave up 0 bases and J gave up 0 bases, with 10 bases separating them. CDR1 and CDR2 (germline): KGHSH, LQKENI. This CDR3 has 16 residues.

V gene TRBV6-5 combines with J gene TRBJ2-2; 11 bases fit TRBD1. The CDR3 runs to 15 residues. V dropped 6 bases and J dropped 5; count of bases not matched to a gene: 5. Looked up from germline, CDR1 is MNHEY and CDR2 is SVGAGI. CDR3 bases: TGTGCCAGCAGCTCCGGACAGGGGGCTACCGGGGAGCTGTTTTTT. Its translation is CASSSGQGATGELFF.

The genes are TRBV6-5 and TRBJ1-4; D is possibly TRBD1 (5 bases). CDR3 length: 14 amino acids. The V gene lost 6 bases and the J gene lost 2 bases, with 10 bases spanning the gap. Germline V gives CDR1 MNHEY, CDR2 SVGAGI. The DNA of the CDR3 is TGTGCCAGCAGCTCAGGGTGGACTAATGAAAAACTGTTTTTT. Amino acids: CASSSGWTNEKLFF.

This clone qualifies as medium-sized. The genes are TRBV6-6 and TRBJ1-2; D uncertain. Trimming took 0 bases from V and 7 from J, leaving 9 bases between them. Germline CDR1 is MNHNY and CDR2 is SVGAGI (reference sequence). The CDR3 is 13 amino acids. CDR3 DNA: TGTGCCAGCAGTTACTCGGAAACTTTTGGCTACACCTTC. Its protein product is CASSYSETFGYTF.

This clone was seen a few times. The CDR3 protein is CSVEDSSYGYTF. DNA of the CDR3: TGCAGCGTTGAAGACAGTTCCTATGGCTACACCTTC. J is TRBJ1-2 and V is TRBV29-1; D gene uncertain. Between the trimmed V and J ends, which lost 0 bases and 4 bases, there was a span of 6 bases. This CDR3 comprises 12 residues. Germline V CDR1 and CDR2: SQVTM, ANQGSEA.

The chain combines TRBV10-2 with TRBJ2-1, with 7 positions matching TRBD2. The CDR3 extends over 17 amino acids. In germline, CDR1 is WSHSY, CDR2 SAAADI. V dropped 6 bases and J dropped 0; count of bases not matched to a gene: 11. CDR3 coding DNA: TGCGCCAGCAGGGCCACCCATGGCGGGAGCTCCTACAATGAGCAGTTCTTC. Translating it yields CASRATHGGSSYNEQFF.

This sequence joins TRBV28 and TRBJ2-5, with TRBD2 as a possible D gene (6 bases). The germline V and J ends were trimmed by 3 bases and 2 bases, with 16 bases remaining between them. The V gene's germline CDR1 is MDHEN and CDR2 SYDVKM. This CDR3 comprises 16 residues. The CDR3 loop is CASSFVSGHAQETQYF. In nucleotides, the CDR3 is TGTGCCAGCAGTTTTGTGAGCGGGCATGCTCAAGAGACCCAGTACTTC.

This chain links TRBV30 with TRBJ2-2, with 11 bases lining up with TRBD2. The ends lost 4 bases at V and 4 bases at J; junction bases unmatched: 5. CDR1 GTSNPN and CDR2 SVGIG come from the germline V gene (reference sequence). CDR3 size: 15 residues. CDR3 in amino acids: CAWTLAGGPTGELFF. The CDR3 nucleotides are TGTGCCTGGACGCTAGCGGGAGGCCCCACCGGGGAGCTGTTTTTT.